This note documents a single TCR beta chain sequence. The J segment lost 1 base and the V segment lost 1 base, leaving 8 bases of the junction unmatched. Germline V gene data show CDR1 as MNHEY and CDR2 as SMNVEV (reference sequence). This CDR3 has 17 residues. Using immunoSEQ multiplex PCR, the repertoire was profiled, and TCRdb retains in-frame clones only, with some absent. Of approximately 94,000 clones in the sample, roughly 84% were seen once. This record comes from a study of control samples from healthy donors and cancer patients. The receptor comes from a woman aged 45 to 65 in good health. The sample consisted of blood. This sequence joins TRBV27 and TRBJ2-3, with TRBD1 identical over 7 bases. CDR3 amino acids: CASSLFPGGMGTDTQYF. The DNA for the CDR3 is TGTGCCAGCAGTTTATTTCCAGGGGGAATGGGCACAGATACGCAGTATTTT.